The next 5 T cell receptor beta chains were all read from a single sample in a study of blood T cells in healthy people across ages. A second PCR of 7 to 11 cycles used a sample-barcoded 5' primer and a J-beta primer mix. TCRdb re-called the 5' RACE reads with MiXCR, one entry per CDR3 protein. The data show 1.5 million to 1.8 million distinct CDR3 sequences, 35% to 45% seen once. The sample comprised blood. All receptors derive from a young woman in good health.

Worth noting for this clonotype: Its ends do not fully match the called genes, so a read error is possible. V usage is TRBV12-3 or TRBV12-4 and J usage is TRBJ2-2, with TRBD2 matching 7 bases. This CDR3 region has 15 residues. As DNA, the CDR3 is TGTACCAGCAGTGTCCGCGGGGGTAACACCGGGGAGCTGTTTTTT. It translates to CTSSVRGGNTGELFF.

This clonotype was found a few times. The chain is built from TRBV6-5 and TRBJ2-5, with no clear D. This CDR3 is 14 amino acids long. In germline, CDR1 is MNHEY, CDR2 SVGAGI. Trimming left V 2 bases short and J 9 bases short, with 16 bases between. This CDR3 reads CASSYAAISPPQYF. The CDR3 DNA follows: TGTGCCAGCAGTTACGCGGCTATCTCTCCGCCCCAGTACTTC.

The V call is TRBV7-9, the J call TRBJ2-3; 8 bases agree with TRBD2. CDR3 length: 15 amino acids. V lost 6 bases, J lost 8 bases, and 13 bases stayed unmatched. Germline V CDR1 and CDR2: SEHNR, FQNEAQ (reference sequence). The CDR3 loop reads CASSAAGTSLVTQYF. CDR3 DNA sequence: TGTGCCAGCAGTGCCGCCGGGACTAGTTTAGTTACGCAGTATTTT.

This clonotype was seen a few times. This chain joins TRBV7-8 and TRBJ2-5; 13 bases are shared with TRBD2. V shed 3 bases, J shed 11 bases, and the junction held 12 bases outside the gene matches. The germline V gene encodes CDR1 SGHVS and CDR2 FQNEAQ. The CDR3 consists of 16 residues. The chain's CDR3 is CASSLGLAGIYNEQYF. CDR3 DNA: TGTGCCAGCAGCTTGGGACTAGCGGGGATCTACAATGAGCAGTACTTC.

This chain's CDR3 is CASSLDLDQGEQFF. The DNA for the CDR3 is TGCGCCAGCAGCTTGGATCTGGATCAAGGTGAGCAGTTCTTC. The gene calls are TRBV5-1 and TRBJ2-1; D remains unclear. The CDR3 extends over 14 amino acids. V lost 0 bases and J lost 9, with 13 bases in between. Looked up from germline, CDR1 is SGHRS and CDR2 is YFSETQ.